This T cell receptor beta chain was identified in a study of shared clonotypes between healthy human individuals (TCRdb year 2020). The study in broad terms: Three men and two women, aged 18 to 49 years, made up the cohort. For each donor, CD4 naive and CD4 memory were each given three plates, CD8 naive was given two plates, and CD8 memory was given one plate. To estimate repertoire size and how much clonotypes are shared between individuals, the study performed deep sequencing of blood TCR repertoires from roughly five healthy adults. Libraries were prepared and TCR repertoires were sequenced by different laboratories using diverse techniques, in order to increase sequencing depth and limit assay-specific biases. Each donor's leukapheresis produced roughly between roughly 0.85 and 9 billion PBMCs.

For the CD8 naive samples, CD45RO-negative cells were positively selected for CCR7, yielding a CD45RA+CCR7+ population from which TemRA cells were excluded. The donors were healthy, HIV-negative adults with no recently reported acute infections or vaccinations. Every donor was a Caucasian adult residing in Nashville, Tennessee, USA. Blood was obtained by leukapheresis, after which PBMCs were separated by Ficoll-Histopaque density gradient centrifugation and cryopreserved in liquid nitrogen vapor phase. Analytical flow cytometry was used to check the purity and quantity of every magnetically sorted T cell population. Each sorted fraction had its genomic DNA isolated and then quantified by UV absorbance on a Nanodrop 2000c. Spanning cysteine to phenylalanine, the CDR3 consists of 13 amino acids. Only CDR3 DNA remains: 39 bases, in frame from the first base. The germline V gene (reference sequence) specifies MNHEY as CDR1 and SMNVEV as CDR2. V loses 6 bases of germline sequence and J loses 0 bases, and the interval between the two ends is 6 bases.

Using the deep immunoSEQ assay, TCR CDR3 regions were amplified from genomic DNA by multiplex PCR. For each cell subset, the extracted genomic DNA was distributed evenly across all wells of several immunoSEQ 96-well plates, and each plate served as one replicate. For sorted subsets, roughly 200 ng genomic DNA, equal to tens of thousands of T cell genomes, was loaded into each replicate PCR. The purified libraries were quantified using a Qubit 3.0 fluorometer, sized with a Bioanalyzer 2100, and then quantified again using the KAPA Library Quantification kit. A separate single-read 150-cycle Illumina NextSeq 550 flow cell was used to sequence each immunoSEQ 96-well plate. Per the source publication's procedure: Because the immunoSEQ output included only junctional sequences and no quality scores, the filtering could not be the same as the filtering used for full-length reads. To assign V/J genes and CDR3, sequences were annotated using PyIR, a Python wrapper for IgBLAST v1.9, with IMGT germline references. Reads were filtered out if the reads had weak V/J assignments (E-value above 1e-6), no CDR3, stop codons, out-of-frame junctions, or ambiguous translated residues. V3J clonotypes were defined as sequences sharing the same inferred V gene, J gene, and CDR3 amino acid sequence. Percentage overlap between repertoires was computed as shared unique clonotypes divided by the size of the smaller repertoire. Richness of each repertoire was evaluated using RTK rarefaction, the Chao1 estimator, and Recon v2.1 estimates of unobserved clonotypes. OLGA was used to compute generation probabilities for all TCRbeta clonotypes that the gDNA method yielded from a few donors. TCRdb carries this immuneACCESS record with in-frame sequences only. Its versions omit some clonotypes, under half of them owing to an unresolved V gene in the studies checked, with the rest unexplained. The V and J calls and clone size are taken from that table; D and trimming were inferred from the DNA. The sample contains over 2,000,000 clones, just over 90% of them found a single time. Jointly, the top ten make up 1.5% to 2% of the sample.

As to this clone: Its specific antigen is unknown. Per-base quality was not reported, and no clone a single base away is much larger than it. Additional DNA sequences in this sample encode the identical CDR3.

Overall results and qualifications from the work: Compared with non-shared clonotypes, clonotypes shared by all four sorted-subset donors had higher generation probabilities. Approximately 5% of naive CD4, 3.5% of naive CD8, approximately 2% of memory CD4, and about 0.4% of memory CD8 clonotypes were shared across a few donors. Rarefaction of sorted-subset datasets indicated incomplete sequencing despite the large sequencing depth. Pairwise subsampling led to the expectation that sequencing depth would affect the degree of clonotype sharing among donors. Only blood was sampled, and tissue TCR repertoires likely differ from those in blood. Estimated clonotype richness was generally larger for naive than for memory subsets. Because the study included a small number of donors, the genetic and exposure-history diversity represented was limited.

This receptor chain uses TRBV27 and TRBJ1-3, with no D gene named confidently. The TCR comes from a young man in good health. Some clones in this sample may be carry-over from other donors' samples. Sequenced material: naive CD8+ T cells from PBMCs. Sample cell subset or site, as interpreted from the label and publication: CD45RA+CCR7+. In nucleotide form, the sequence is TGTGCCAGCAGCCCGTTCTCTGGAAACACCATATATTTT. Its protein is CASSPFSGNTIYF.